Given below is one TCR beta chain in context. As yet, its antigen is unknown. This sample stems from a study of T cell responses to AZD1222 COVID-19 vaccine. Study outcomes and limitations: Clonal diversity was possibly underestimated, and white British individuals and females predominated among donors.

Libraries were prepared by immunoSEQ multiplex PCR; TCRdb keeps only in-frame clonotypes and omits some of them. The sample lists 170,000 or so clones, around 90% occurring once. V shed 7 bases and J 6 bases; nucleotides not matched to a gene: 6. The CDR3 covers 13 residues. The germline V gene encodes CDR1 SEHNR and CDR2 FQNEAQ (reference sequence). This chain uses TRBV7-9 with TRBJ2-5; 9 bases match TRBD1. This material consisted of peripheral blood, taken on day 0 of AZD1222 vaccination. This receptor was obtained from an adult in good health. The CDR3 sequence: CASTDRGRQTQYF. The CDR3 coding sequence is TGTGCCAGCACGGACAGGGGCCGGCAGACCCAGTACTTC.